The T cell receptor beta chain under discussion was sequenced for a study of post-analysis software for immune sequencing data. Study as a whole: Relapsing-remitting, secondary progressive and progressive-relapsing forms of multiple sclerosis all featured among disease courses.

Study-level results: TRBV segments more frequent in patients than in controls numbered several and included TRBV5-6, TRBV5-1 and TRBV20-1. The study found significantly lower normalized Chao1 diversity in multiple sclerosis patients than in controls.

Unique molecular identifiers were present in the TCR beta cDNA libraries. TCRdb independently ran MiXCR on the PCR reads; one entry per CDR3 protein. The data show approximately 690,000 distinct CDR3 sequences, with 59% seen just once and around 10% held by the top ten. Turning to this clonotype: What it binds is unknown.

CDR3 length: 13 residues. Germline V gene data show CDR1 as SGHTA and CDR2 as FQGNSA. The germline V and J ends were trimmed by 8 bases and 9 bases, with 17 bases remaining between them. The chain uses TRBV7-2 and TRBJ2-4, with D hard to call. The clonotype originates from a girl aged 2 to 9 with multiple sclerosis. The sample taken for sequencing was blood. The CDR3: CASATQPSSIQYF. The CDR3 DNA sequence: TGTGCCAGCGCGACGCAACCAAGTAGCATTCAGTACTTC.